The 9 T cell receptor beta chains in this list originate from one sample, sequenced in a study of blood T cell repertoires in COVID-19. Sequenced by immunoSEQ multiplex PCR; TCRdb stores in-frame clones only, minus some. Of 200,000 to 250,000 clones detected, roughly three quarters appear once; the ten largest clones hold 4%. Sequencing input: peripheral blood. The receptors originated from a woman aged 40 to 50 with active or convalescent COVID-19.

This chain links TRBV5-6 with TRBJ1-1; 7 bases map to TRBD1. The length of the CDR3 is 13 residues. Germline-derived CDR1 and CDR2 are SGHDT and YYEEEE. J was trimmed by 1 base and V by 3 bases; bases with no gene match: 0. The CDR3 spells CASSYRGNTEAFF. The CDR3 DNA is TGTGCCAGCAGCTACAGGGGGAACACTGAAGCTTTCTTT. Supplemented by reference TRBV5-6 and TRBJ1-1, the full variable domain reads DAGVTQSPTHLIKTRGQQVTLRCSPKSGHDTVSWYQQALGQGPQFIFQYYEEEERQRGNFPDRFSGHQFPNYSSELNVNALLLGDSALYLCASSYRGNTEAFFGQGTRLTVV.

This chain links TRBV28 with TRBJ2-3; 9 bases agree with TRBD1. The CDR3 spans 15 residues. Per the germline V gene, CDR1 is MDHEN and CDR2 is SYDVKM. The ends lost 6 bases at V and 3 bases at J; junction bases unmatched: 7. The DNA for the CDR3 is TGTGCCAGCAGGTTCCGGGACAGGGCAACAGATACGCAGTATTTT. This codes for CASRFRDRATDTQYF.

The chain employs TRBV2 and TRBJ2-3, with TRBD2 matching 7 bases. Germline trimming cut 3 bases from V and 1 base from J; bases unmatched to any gene: 10. Looked up from germline, CDR1 is SNHLY and CDR2 is FYNNEI. The CDR3 spans 17 residues. CDR3 coding DNA: TGTGCCAGCAGTGACCCCATACTAGCGCCTCGCACAGATACGCAGTATTTT. The encoded protein is CASSDPILAPRTDTQYF.

This clone was counted a single time. J is TRBJ1-4 and V is TRBV11-1, with D perhaps TRBD1 (5 bases). This CDR3 comprises 15 residues. Germline V lookup: CDR1 SGHAT, CDR2 FQDESV (reference sequence). V was pared by 5 bases and J by 8 bases, with 18 bases between. The CDR3 spells CASSPSTATSEKLFF. CDR3 nucleotide sequence: TGTGCCAGCAGCCCCTCGACAGCCACCTCAGAAAAACTGTTTTTT.

This chain connects TRBV18 to TRBJ1-2, with D uncertain. V lost 3 bases to trimming and J lost 8 bases, with 13 bases between them. Germline V gives CDR1 KGHSH, CDR2 LQKENI. This CDR3 is built from 13 residues. DNA of the CDR3: TGTGCCAGCTCACCGGCACTCCCGGGGGGCTACACCTTC. This gives the protein CASSPALPGGYTF.

The chain uses TRBV2 and TRBJ1-2; tentatively, D is TRBD1 (5 bases). The V gene lost 3 bases and the J gene lost 2 bases, with 13 bases spanning the gap. CDR1 and CDR2 from the germline V gene are SNHLY and FYNNEI. The CDR3 sequence is 15 residues long. The CDR3 reads CASSEGPGRNYGYTF. CDR3 bases: TGTGCCAGCAGTGAGGGGCCTGGACGAAACTATGGCTACACCTTC. Full variable domain (remainder filled in from reference TRBV2 and TRBJ1-2): EPEVTQTPSHQVTQMGQEVILRCVPISNHLYFYWYRQILGQKVEFLVSFYNNEISEKSEIFDDQFSVERPDGSNFTLKIRSTKLEDSAMYFCASSEGPGRNYGYTFGSGTRLTVV.

This clone was observed a handful of times. The chain uses TRBV6-5 and TRBJ1-4, with D tentatively TRBD1 (5 bases). Deletions cut 6 bases from V and 4 bases from J, with 12 bases between. The CDR3 is 14 amino acids. CDR1 and CDR2 (germline): MNHEY, SVGAGI. CDR3 loop: CASRPGLNNEKLFF. The CDR3 DNA reads TGTGCCAGCAGGCCGGGACTGAATAATGAAAAACTGTTTTTT.

V is TRBV30 and J is TRBJ1-6; a weak D match, TRBD1 (5 bases). The CDR3 is 12 residues long. Germline lookup yields CDR1 GTSNPN and CDR2 SVGIG (reference sequence). Trimming cost V 5 bases and J 10 bases, with 12 bases left between them. CDR3 nucleotide sequence: TGTGCCTGGGTTCTGGGGCCCTCACCCCTCCACTTT. The encoded protein is CAWVLGPSPLHF.

This chain uses TRBV18 with TRBJ1-2, with D unresolved. V was pared by 2 bases and J by 1 base, with 14 bases between. The CDR3 runs to 16 residues. Germline assignment: CDR1 KGHSH and CDR2 LQKENI. The CDR3 is CASSPDTQKLNYGYTF. CDR3 nucleotide sequence: TGTGCCAGCTCACCAGATACACAGAAACTTAACTATGGCTACACCTTC.